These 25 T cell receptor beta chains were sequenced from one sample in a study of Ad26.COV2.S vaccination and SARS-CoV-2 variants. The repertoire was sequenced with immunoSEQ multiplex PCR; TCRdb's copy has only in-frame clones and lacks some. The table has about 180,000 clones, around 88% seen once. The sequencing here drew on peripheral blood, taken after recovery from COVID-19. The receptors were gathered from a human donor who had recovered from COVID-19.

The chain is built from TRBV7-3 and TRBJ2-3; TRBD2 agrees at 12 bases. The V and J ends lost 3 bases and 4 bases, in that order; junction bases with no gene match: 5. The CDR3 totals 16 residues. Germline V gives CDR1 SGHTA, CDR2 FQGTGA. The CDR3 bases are TGTGCCAGCAGCTTCGGACTAGCGGGAATATCAGATACGCAGTATTTT. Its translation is CASSFGLAGISDTQYF.

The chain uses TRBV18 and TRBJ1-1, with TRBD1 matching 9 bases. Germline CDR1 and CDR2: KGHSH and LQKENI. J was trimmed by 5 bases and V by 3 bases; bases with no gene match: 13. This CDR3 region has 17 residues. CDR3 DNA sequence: TGTGCCAGCTCACCCTCGGGGACAGGGCTGTTATCAACTGAAGCTTTCTTT. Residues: CASSPSGTGLLSTEAFF.

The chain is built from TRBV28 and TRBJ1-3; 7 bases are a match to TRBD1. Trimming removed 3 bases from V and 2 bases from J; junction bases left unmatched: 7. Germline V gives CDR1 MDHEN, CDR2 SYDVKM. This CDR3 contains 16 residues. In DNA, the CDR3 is TGTGCCAGCAGTTTTCTGGGACAGCAGCCTGGAAACACCATATATTTT. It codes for CASSFLGQQPGNTIYF. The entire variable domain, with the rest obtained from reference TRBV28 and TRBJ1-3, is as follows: DVKVTQSSRYLVKRTGEKVFLECVQDMDHENMFWYRQDPGLGLRLIYFSYDVKMKEKGDIPEGYSVSREKKERFSLILESASTNQTSMYLCASSFLGQQPGNTIYFGEGSWLTVV.

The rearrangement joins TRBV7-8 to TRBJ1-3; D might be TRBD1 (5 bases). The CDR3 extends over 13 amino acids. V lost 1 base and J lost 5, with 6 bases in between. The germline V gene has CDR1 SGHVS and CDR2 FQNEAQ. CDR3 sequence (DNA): TGTGCCAGCAGCTTAGACAGGAGAAACACCATATATTTT. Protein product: CASSLDRRNTIYF.

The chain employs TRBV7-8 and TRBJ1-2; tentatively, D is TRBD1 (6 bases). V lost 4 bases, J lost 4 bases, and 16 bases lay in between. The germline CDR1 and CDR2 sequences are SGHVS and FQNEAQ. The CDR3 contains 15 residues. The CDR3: CASSYGGGAGYGYTF. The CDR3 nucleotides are TGTGCCAGCAGCTATGGGGGGGGCGCGGGCTATGGCTACACCTTC.

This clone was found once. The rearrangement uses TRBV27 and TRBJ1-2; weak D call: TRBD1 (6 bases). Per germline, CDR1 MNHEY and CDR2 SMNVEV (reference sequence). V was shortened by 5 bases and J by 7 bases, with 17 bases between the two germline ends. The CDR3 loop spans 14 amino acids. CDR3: CASSQGRQSSGYTF. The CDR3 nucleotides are TGTGCCAGCAGTCAGGGGCGGCAGTCCTCTGGCTACACCTTC.

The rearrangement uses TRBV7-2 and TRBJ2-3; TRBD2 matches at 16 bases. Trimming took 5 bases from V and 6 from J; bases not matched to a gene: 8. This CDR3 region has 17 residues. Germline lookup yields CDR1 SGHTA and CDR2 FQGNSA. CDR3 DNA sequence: TGTGCCAGCAGCCCCGGGACTAGCGGGGGGGCCATTGATACGCAGTATTTT. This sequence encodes CASSPGTSGGAIDTQYF.

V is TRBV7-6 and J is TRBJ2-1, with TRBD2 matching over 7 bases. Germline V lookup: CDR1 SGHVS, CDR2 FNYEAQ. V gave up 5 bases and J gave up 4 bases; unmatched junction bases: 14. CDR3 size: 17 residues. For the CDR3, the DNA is TGTGCCAGCAGCCCCACCGGAGGGCTAGCGGCTTACAATGAGCAGTTCTTC. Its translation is CASSPTGGLAAYNEQFF.

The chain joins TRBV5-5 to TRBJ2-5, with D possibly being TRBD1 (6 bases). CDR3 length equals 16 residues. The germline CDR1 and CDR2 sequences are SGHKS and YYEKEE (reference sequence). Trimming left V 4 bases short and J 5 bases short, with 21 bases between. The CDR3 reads CASSLTLQGLGETQYF. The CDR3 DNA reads TGTGCCAGCAGCCTAACATTGCAGGGGTTGGGTGAGACCCAGTACTTC.

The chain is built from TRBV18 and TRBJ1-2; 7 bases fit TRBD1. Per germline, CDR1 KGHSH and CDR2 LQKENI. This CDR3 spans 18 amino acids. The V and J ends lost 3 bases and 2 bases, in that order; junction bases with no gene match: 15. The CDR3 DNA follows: TGTGCCAGCTCACCCGCACCGGGGAGGACAGGAAGGAACTATGGCTACACCTTC. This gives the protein CASSPAPGRTGRNYGYTF.

The CDR3 nucleotides read TGTGCCAGCAGCGTTAATTGGGACAGCTCCTACGAGCAGTACTTC. It yields the protein CASSVNWDSSYEQYF. The V call is TRBV9, the J call TRBJ2-7, with TRBD1 matching over 7 bases. Germline loops: CDR1 SGDLS, CDR2 YYNGEE. The CDR3 runs 15 residues. The trim removed 2 bases at V and 0 bases at J, leaving 5 bases unmatched. Full variable domain (rest looked up from reference TRBV9 and TRBJ2-7): DSGVTQTPKHLITATGQRVTLRCSPRSGDLSVYWYQQSLDQGLQFLIQYYNGEERAKGNILERFSAQQFPDLHSELNLSSLELGDSALYFCASSVNWDSSYEQYFGPGTRLTVT.

This CDR3 is CASSQSVEEGNIQYF. CDR3 sequence (DNA): TGTGCCAGCAGCCAAAGCGTAGAGGAGGGAAACATTCAGTACTTC. The gene calls are TRBV14 and TRBJ2-4, with D perhaps matching TRBD2 (6 bases). In germline, CDR1 is SGHDN, CDR2 FVKESK. The length of the CDR3 is 15 residues. Trimming took 2 bases from V and 6 from J, leaving 14 bases between them. The full variable domain, completed using reference TRBV14 and TRBJ2-4, is EAGVTQFPSHSVIEKGQTVTLRCDPISGHDNLYWYRRVMGKEIKFLLHFVKESKQDESGMPNNRFLAERTGGTYSTLKVQPAELEDSGVYFCASSQSVEEGNIQYFGAGTRLSVL.

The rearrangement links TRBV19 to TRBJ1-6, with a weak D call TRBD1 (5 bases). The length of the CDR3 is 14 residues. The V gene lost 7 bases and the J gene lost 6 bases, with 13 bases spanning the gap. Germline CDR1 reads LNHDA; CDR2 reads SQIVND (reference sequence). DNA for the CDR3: TGTGCCAGTACTGAGGGACGGCCTAATTCACCCCTCCACTTT. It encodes CASTEGRPNSPLHF. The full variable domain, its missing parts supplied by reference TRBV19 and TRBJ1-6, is DGGITQSPKYLFRKEGQNVTLSCEQNLNHDAMYWYRQDPGQGLRLIYYSQIVNDFQKGDIAEGYSVSREKKESFPLTVTSAQKNPTAFYLCASTEGRPNSPLHFGNGTRLTVT.

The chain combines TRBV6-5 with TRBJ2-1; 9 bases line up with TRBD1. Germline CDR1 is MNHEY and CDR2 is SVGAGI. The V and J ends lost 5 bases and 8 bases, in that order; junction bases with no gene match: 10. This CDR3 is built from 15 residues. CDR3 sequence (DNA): TGTGCCAGCAGTCCCGGGACAGGGCCTTTCGATGAGCAGTTCTTC. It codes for CASSPGTGPFDEQFF.

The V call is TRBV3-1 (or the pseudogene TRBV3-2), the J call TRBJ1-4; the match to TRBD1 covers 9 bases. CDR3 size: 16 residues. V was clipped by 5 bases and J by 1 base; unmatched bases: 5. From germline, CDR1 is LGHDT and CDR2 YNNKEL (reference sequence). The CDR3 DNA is TGTGCCAGCAGCAATGACAGGGGGGAAACTAATGAAAAACTGTTTTTT. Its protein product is CASSNDRGETNEKLFF.

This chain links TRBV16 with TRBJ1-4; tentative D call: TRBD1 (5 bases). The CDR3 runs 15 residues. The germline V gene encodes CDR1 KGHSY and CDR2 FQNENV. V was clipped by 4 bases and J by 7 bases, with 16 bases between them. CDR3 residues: CASSPTGTEGEKLFF. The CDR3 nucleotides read TGTGCCAGCAGCCCCACCGGGACCGAGGGTGAAAAACTGTTTTTT.

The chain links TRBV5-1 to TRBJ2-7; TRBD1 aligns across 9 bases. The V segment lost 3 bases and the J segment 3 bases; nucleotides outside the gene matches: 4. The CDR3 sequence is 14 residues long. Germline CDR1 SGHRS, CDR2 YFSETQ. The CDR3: CASSSGQGGYEQYF. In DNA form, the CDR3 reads TGCGCCAGCAGCTCGGGACAGGGTGGCTACGAGCAGTACTTC.

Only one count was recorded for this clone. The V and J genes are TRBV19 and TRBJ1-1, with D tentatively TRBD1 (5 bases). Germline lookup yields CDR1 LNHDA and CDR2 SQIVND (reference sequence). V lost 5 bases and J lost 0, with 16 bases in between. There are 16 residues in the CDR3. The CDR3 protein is CASSRRSGAMNTEAFF. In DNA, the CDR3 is TGTGCCAGTAGTCGCCGGTCCGGGGCCATGAACACTGAAGCTTTCTTT. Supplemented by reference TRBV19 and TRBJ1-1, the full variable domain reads DGGITQSPKYLFRKEGQNVTLSCEQNLNHDAMYWYRQDPGQGLRLIYYSQIVNDFQKGDIAEGYSVSREKKESFPLTVTSAQKNPTAFYLCASSRRSGAMNTEAFFGQGTRLTVV.

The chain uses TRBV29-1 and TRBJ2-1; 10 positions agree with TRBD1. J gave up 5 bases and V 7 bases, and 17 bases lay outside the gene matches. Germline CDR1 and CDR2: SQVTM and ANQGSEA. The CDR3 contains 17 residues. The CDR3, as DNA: TGCAGCGCCCCCGGGACAGGGGTATTCAGGTCGGACAATGAGCAGTTCTTC. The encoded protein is CSAPGTGVFRSDNEQFF.

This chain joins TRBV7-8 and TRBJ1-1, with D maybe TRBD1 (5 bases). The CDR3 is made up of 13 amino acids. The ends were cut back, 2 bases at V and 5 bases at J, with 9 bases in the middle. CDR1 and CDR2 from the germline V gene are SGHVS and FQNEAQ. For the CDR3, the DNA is TGTGCCAGCAGCTTAAAGCGACAGACTGAAGCTTTCTTT. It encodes CASSLKRQTEAFF.

The CDR3 loop is CASRGTGGGYGYTF. The CDR3 nucleotides read TGTGCCAGCAGAGGGACAGGGGGTGGCTATGGCTACACCTTC. This chain connects TRBV6-5 to TRBJ1-2; 11 bases agree with TRBD1. Trimming removed 6 bases from V and 4 bases from J; junction bases left unmatched: 4. Germline V lookup: CDR1 MNHEY, CDR2 SVGAGI. The CDR3 spans 14 residues.

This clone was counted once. The CDR3 here is CASPLSPGSHEQYF. CDR3 in DNA: TGTGCCAGCCCCCTCTCCCCAGGGAGCCACGAGCAGTACTTC. The J gene is TRBJ2-7, the V gene TRBV2, with D perhaps assigned TRBD1 or TRBD2 (5 bases each). Trimming took 8 bases from V and 5 from J, leaving 19 bases between them. In germline, CDR1 is SNHLY, CDR2 FYNNEI. The CDR3 is 14 residues long. Full variable domain (outside the CDR3, taken from reference TRBV2 and TRBJ2-7): EPEVTQTPSHQVTQMGQEVILRCVPISNHLYFYWYRQILGQKVEFLVSFYNNEISEKSEIFDDQFSVERPDGSNFTLKIRSTKLEDSAMYFCASPLSPGSHEQYFGPGTRLTVT.

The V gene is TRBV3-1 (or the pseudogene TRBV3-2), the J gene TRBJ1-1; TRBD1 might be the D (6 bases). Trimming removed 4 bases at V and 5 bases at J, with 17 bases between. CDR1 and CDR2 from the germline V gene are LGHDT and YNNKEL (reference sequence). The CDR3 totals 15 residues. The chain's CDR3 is CASSPWGGRRTEAFF. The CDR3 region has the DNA TGTGCCAGCAGCCCGTGGGGGGGGCGCAGGACTGAAGCTTTCTTT.

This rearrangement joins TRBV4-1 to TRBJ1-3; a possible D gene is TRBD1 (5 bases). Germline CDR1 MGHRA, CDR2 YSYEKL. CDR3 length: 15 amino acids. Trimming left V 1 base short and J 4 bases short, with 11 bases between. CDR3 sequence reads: CASSQGAGTGNTIYF. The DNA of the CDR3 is TGCGCCAGCAGCCAAGGGGCAGGGACGGGAAACACCATATATTTT.

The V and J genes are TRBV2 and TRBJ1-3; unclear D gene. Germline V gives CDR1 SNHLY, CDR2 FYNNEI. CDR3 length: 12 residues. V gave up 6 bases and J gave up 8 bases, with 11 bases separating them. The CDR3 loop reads CASRQDLYTIYF. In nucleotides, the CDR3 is TGTGCCAGCAGGCAGGACTTATACACCATATATTTT.